The 18 T cell receptor beta chains presented below share a single source sample, sequenced in a study of regulatory T cells in long-lasting Graves disease. The sample's time point: newly diagnosed GD, antithyroid drugs for less than 3 months. The TCR library was prepared using RNA isolated from PBMCs. Combining iRepertoire HTBI primers with Arm-PCR of CDR3 regions, the authors built TCR beta libraries. TCRdb fed the multiplex PCR reads into MiXCR, producing one record per CDR3 protein. This sample yields 300,000 to 400,000 distinct CDR3 sequences, of which 16% are seen a single time; roughly 27% belongs to the top ten. The same sample was also studied in work on T cells in Graves' hyperthyroidism and ophthalmopathy.

The sample here was peripheral blood mononuclear cells (PBMCs), taken at new diagnosis, from a patient treated with antithyroid drugs. The receptors were gathered from a man between 35 and 55 years old with Graves disease.

The rearrangement joins TRBV6-1 to TRBJ1-4; a possible D gene is TRBD1 (5 bases). The CDR3 spans 15 residues. V was clipped by 6 bases and J by 5 bases, with 16 bases between them. CDR1 is MNHNS and CDR2 is SASEGT in the germline V gene. CDR3 residues: CASSPISGENEKLFF. CDR3 DNA sequence: TGTGCCAGCAGCCCTATCTCGGGGGAGAATGAAAAACTGTTTTTT.

This clonotype was seen at least ten times. This chain links TRBV12-3 or TRBV12-4 with TRBJ2-2; 7 bases are shared with TRBD1. This CDR3 spans 12 amino acids. Trimming took 6 bases from V and 7 from J; bases not matched to a gene: 2. The CDR3 coding sequence is TGTGCCAGCAGGAGGGGGCGCGGGGAGCTGTTTTTT. Protein sequence: CASRRGRGELFF.

Ten or more counts support this clonotype. Given a much more abundant clone one base away, this may be a read error. The chain links TRBV4-2 to TRBJ2-5; D gene uncertain. The V and J ends lost 0 bases and 4 bases respectively, with 3 bases between them. This CDR3 is built from 12 residues. Germline-derived CDR1 and CDR2 are LGHNA and YNFKEQ. CDR3: CASSQDRETQYF. CDR3 nucleotide sequence: TGTGCCAGCAGCCAAGATCGAGAGACCCAGTACTTC.

This clonotype was seen at least ten times. This sequence joins TRBV5-5 and TRBJ2-7; 8 bases match TRBD2. This CDR3 is 14 amino acids long. V dropped 3 bases and J dropped 4; count of bases not matched to a gene: 6. The V gene's germline CDR1 is SGHKS and CDR2 YYEKEE (reference sequence). The CDR3 reads CASSSPGGGYEQYF. The CDR3 nucleotides are TGTGCCAGCAGCTCCCCCGGGGGGGGGTACGAGCAGTACTTC.

This clonotype was counted ten times or more. This chain uses TRBV4-3 with TRBJ2-3, with 10 positions matching TRBD1. Trimming cost V 5 bases and J 2 bases; bases outside gene matches: 7. Germline CDR1 is LGHNA and CDR2 is YSLEER. The CDR3 loop spans 16 amino acids. The CDR3 region has the DNA TGCGCCAGCAGCGACGGGACAGGGGCCTCCACAGATACGCAGTATTTT. It yields the protein CASSDGTGASTDTQYF.

This clonotype was picked up a small number of times. The chain has TRBV10-3 and TRBJ2-2; possibly TRBD1 or TRBD2 for D (5 bases each). This CDR3 spans 14 amino acids. Germline loops: CDR1 ENHRY, CDR2 SYGVKD. Trimming shortened V by 2 bases and J by 3 bases, and 7 bases separated the two germline ends. The CDR3 reads CAISEQGDTGELFF. DNA of the CDR3: TGTGCCATCAGTGAGCAGGGAGACACCGGGGAGCTGTTTTTT.

The chain combines TRBV3-1 with TRBJ1-4; no definite D call. CDR3 length: 14 amino acids. V was pared by 0 bases and J by 8 bases, with 10 bases between. The germline V gene has CDR1 LGHDT and CDR2 YNNKEL (reference sequence). CDR3 region: CASSQDLAGEKLFF. The CDR3 bases are TGTGCCAGCAGCCAAGATTTAGCGGGCGAAAAACTGTTTTTT.

There are a few counts of this clonotype. One junction end does not reproduce the germline sequence, and a read error may be involved. The rearrangement joins TRBV2 to TRBJ1-5; D remains ambiguous. CDR1 and CDR2 (germline): SNHLY, FYNNEI. CDR3 length equals 12 residues. The CDR3 loop is CASSSSGQPRHF. The CDR3 bases are TGTGCCAGCAGTAGCTCCGGTCAGCCCCGGCATTTT.

This clonotype has more than one count but fewer than ten. The V and J genes are TRBV4-1 and TRBJ2-7; tentative D call: TRBD1 (5 bases). The CDR3 is 13 amino acids. V lost 6 bases to trimming and J lost 1 base, with 10 bases between them. Germline V gives CDR1 MGHRA, CDR2 YSYEKL. This chain's CDR3 is CASSFRDSYEQYF. The CDR3 coding sequence is TGCGCCAGCAGTTTCAGGGATTCCTACGAGCAGTACTTC.

V is TRBV16 and J is TRBJ1-2; unclear D gene. The germline gives CDR1 KGHSY, CDR2 FQNENV. This CDR3 is built from 15 residues. V was shortened by 4 bases and J by 8 bases, with 20 bases between the two germline ends. The CDR3 is CASSPQRQGFSGYTF. The CDR3 DNA sequence: TGTGCCAGCAGCCCACAAAGGCAAGGTTTTAGCGGCTACACCTTC.

This clonotype has at least ten counts. The V gene is TRBV6-1, the J gene TRBJ1-2; no definite D call. The CDR3 consists of 13 residues. Trimming stripped 7 bases from V and 3 bases from J, with 12 bases between. CDR1 MNHNS and CDR2 SASEGT come from the germline V gene. The CDR3 DNA reads TGTGCCAGCAAAGAAGGCAGTTACTATGGCTACACCTTC. This codes for CASKEGSYYGYTF.

This clonotype was found a few times. The rearrangement uses TRBV30 and TRBJ1-6; D gene unclear. V gave up 0 bases and J gave up 13 bases, with 16 bases separating them. Looked up from germline, CDR1 is GTSNPN and CDR2 is SVGIG (reference sequence). The CDR3 contains 14 residues. This CDR3 reads CAWSVFWRNTPLHF. The CDR3, as DNA: TGTGCCTGGAGTGTCTTCTGGCGGAATACTCCCCTCCACTTT.

There are many counts of this clonotype. The chain employs TRBV4-2 and TRBJ1-1, with 8 positions matching TRBD1. The germline V gene has CDR1 LGHNA and CDR2 YNFKEQ. The CDR3 is 12 residues long. J was trimmed by 7 bases and V by 6 bases; bases with no gene match: 4. Here the CDR3 reads CASRLGQGEAFF. CDR3 nucleotides: TGTGCCAGCAGGCTCGGACAGGGTGAAGCTTTCTTT.

This chain links TRBV2 with TRBJ2-3; D is ambiguous. With 5 bases removed from V and 0 bases from J, the gap between germline ends came to 12 bases. The CDR3 contains 15 residues. CDR1 SNHLY and CDR2 FYNNEI come from the germline V gene. The CDR3 protein is CASSSLVSSTDTQYF. DNA of the CDR3: TGTGCCAGCAGTTCCTTAGTATCTAGCACAGATACGCAGTATTTT.

The V gene is TRBV6-1, the J gene TRBJ2-2, with D possibly being TRBD1 or TRBD2 (6 bases each). Trimming stripped 6 bases from V and 2 bases from J, with 22 bases between. The CDR3 runs 18 residues. Germline CDR1 reads MNHNS; CDR2 reads SASEGT. CDR3 region: CASSHRPHTGANTGELFF. The CDR3 DNA sequence: TGTGCCAGCAGCCATCGGCCGCATACGGGGGCCAACACCGGGGAGCTGTTTTTT.

The table lists this clonotype with many counts. The chain is built from TRBV28 and TRBJ2-7; D may be TRBD1 (5 bases). V was shortened by 5 bases and J by 1 base, with 15 bases between the two germline ends. The CDR3 contains 15 residues. The germline CDR1 and CDR2 sequences are MDHEN and SYDVKM. The CDR3 sequence: CASSEMQGWSYEQYF. CDR3 sequence (DNA): TGTGCCAGCAGTGAAATGCAGGGTTGGTCCTACGAGCAGTACTTC.

Only a few counts were recorded for this clonotype. The chain recombines TRBV5-1 with TRBJ1-6, with 9 bases fitting TRBD1. CDR3 size: 15 residues. Germline assignment: CDR1 SGHRS and CDR2 YFSETQ. V gave up 2 bases and J gave up 8 bases; unmatched junction bases: 5. The CDR3 region has the DNA TGCGCCAGCAGCTTCAAACGGACAGGGGATTCACCCCTCCACTTT. Translation: CASSFKRTGDSPLHF.

The sample holds many counts of this clonotype. The chain has TRBV20-1 and TRBJ1-6; unclear D gene. Trimming removed 7 bases from V and 8 bases from J, with 9 bases in between. The CDR3 contains 11 residues. Germline V CDR1 and CDR2: DFQATT, SNEGSKA (reference sequence). The CDR3 DNA reads as TGCAGTGTTACAGAACATTCACCCCTCCACTTT. Its translation: CSVTEHSPLHF.